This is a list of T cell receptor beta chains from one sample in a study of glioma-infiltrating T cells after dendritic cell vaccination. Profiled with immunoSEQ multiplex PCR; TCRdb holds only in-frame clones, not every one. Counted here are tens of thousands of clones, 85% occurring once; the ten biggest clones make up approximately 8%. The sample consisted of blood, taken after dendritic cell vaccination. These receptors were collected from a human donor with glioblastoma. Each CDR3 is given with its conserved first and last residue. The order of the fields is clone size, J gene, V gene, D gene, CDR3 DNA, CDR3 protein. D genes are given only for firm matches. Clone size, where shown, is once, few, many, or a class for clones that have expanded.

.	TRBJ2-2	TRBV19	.	TGTGCCAGTAGTATACCGGTGATGGCGAACACCGGGGAGCTGTTTTTT	CASSIPVMANTGELFF
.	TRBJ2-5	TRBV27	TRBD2	TGTGCCAGCAGTCGGGGACTAGCGGCGTTTAAGGGAGAGACCCAGTACTTC	CASSRGLAAFKGETQYF
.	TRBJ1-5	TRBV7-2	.	TGTGCCAGCAGCCCGGACAGAAATCAGCCCCAGCATTTT	CASSPDRNQPQHF
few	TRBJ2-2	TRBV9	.	TGTGCCAGCAGCGTCTCTCCCGCCGGGGAGCTGTTTTTT	CASSVSPAGELFF
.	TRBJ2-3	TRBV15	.	TGTGCCACCAGCGCCCCTAGAGCAGGCACAGATACGCAGTATTTT	CATSAPRAGTDTQYF
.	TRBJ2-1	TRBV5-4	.	TGTGCCAGCAGCTTGGGTAGCGGTGTATACAATGAGCAGTTCTTC	CASSLGSGVYNEQFF
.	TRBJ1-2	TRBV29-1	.	TGCAGCGTGGAAACAGGGAGCTATGGCTACACCTTC	CSVETGSYGYTF
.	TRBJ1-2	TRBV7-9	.	TGTGCCAGCAGCCAGACACAGACCGGTGGCTACACCTTC	CASSQTQTGGYTF
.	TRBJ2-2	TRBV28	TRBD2	TGTGCCAGCAGTCTAGCGGGCCGAACCGGGGAGCTGTTTTTT	CASSLAGRTGELFF
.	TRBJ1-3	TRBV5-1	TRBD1	TGCGCCAGCAGCTCGAACAGGGGAAATTCTGGAAACACCATATATTTT	CASSSNRGNSGNTIYF
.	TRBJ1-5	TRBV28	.	TGTGCCAGCAGAGCCCCGAGGGGCAATCAGCCCCAGCATTTT	CASRAPRGNQPQHF
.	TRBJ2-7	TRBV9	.	TGTGCCAGCAGCCCTAGCCTCGGGAGCTCCTACGAGCAGTACTTC	CASSPSLGSSYEQYF
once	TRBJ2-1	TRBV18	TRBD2	TGTGCCAGCTCACCCTCGGGACTAGCGGGGGGGATCTACAATGAGCAGTTCTTC	CASSPSGLAGGIYNEQFF
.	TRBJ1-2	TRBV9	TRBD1	TGTGCCAGCAGCGACCTCGGGACAGGGCTTAATTCTGGCTACACCTTC	CASSDLGTGLNSGYTF
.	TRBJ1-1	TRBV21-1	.	TGTGCCAGCAGCAGGGCAGGGCGCACTGAAGCTTTCTTT	CASSRAGRTEAFF
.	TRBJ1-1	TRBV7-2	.	TGTGCCAGCAGCTTAGTGGGGGGGCAGGGCACTGAAGCTTTCTTT	CASSLVGGQGTEAFF
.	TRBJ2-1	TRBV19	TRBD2	TGTGCCAGTAGTATACTAGCGGGAGGGTGGAATGAGCAGTTCTTC	CASSILAGGWNEQFF
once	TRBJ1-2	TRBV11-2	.	TGTGCCAGCAGCTTAGAGGCAGGGTATCCGAAAGTTGGCTACACCTTC	CASSLEAGYPKVGYTF
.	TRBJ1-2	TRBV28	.	TGTGCCAGCAGTTTTAGGGGGGAGGGATTCGGCTACACCTTC	CASSFRGEGFGYTF
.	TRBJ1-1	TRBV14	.	TGTGCCAGCAGCCAAGATGTTTCGACTCTGGGAGCTTTCTTT	CASSQDVSTLGAFF
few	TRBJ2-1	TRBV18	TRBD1	TGTGCCAGCTCCACCCTCGGGACAGGGTCTTACAATGAGCAGTTCTTC	CASSTLGTGSYNEQFF
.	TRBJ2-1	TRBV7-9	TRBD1	TGTGCCAGCAGCTTAGGAGGGACGGACAGGGTTGCGTATGAGCAGTTCTTC	CASSLGGTDRVAYEQFF
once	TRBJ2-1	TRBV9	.	TGTGCCAGCAGCGTAGTAAGTGGGAGCTCCTACAATGAGCAGTTCTTC	CASSVVSGSSYNEQFF
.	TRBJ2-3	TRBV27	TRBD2	TGTGCCAGCAGCGAAACGGGGGGGGCAGATACGCAGTATTTT	CASSETGGADTQYF
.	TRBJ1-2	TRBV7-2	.	TGTGCCAGCAGCACAACCTGGCAGGTCCTTAACTATGGCTACACCTTC	CASSTTWQVLNYGYTF
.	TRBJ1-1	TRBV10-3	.	TGTGCCATCAGTGAGCCCCCGGACAGAGCGAACACTGAAGCTTTCTTT	CAISEPPDRANTEAFF
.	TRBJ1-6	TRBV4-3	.	TGCGCCAGCAGCCTGGCGCTCGGAGAGGATAATTCACCCCTCCACTTT	CASSLALGEDNSPLHF
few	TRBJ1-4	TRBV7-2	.	TGTGCCAGCAGTCGAGGAGGGGTGGAGGGTGAAAAACTGTTTTTT	CASSRGGVEGEKLFF
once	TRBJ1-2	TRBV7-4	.	TGTGCCAGCAGCATTATTACAGCTCGAAAGACCTATGGCTACACCTTC	CASSIITARKTYGYTF
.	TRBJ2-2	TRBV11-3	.	TGTGCCAGCAGCATCCAGGGAAACACCGGGGAGCTGTTTTTT	CASSIQGNTGELFF
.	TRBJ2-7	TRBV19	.	TGTGCCAGTAGTATTCAGGGGGGCTACGAGCAGTACTTC	CASSIQGGYEQYF
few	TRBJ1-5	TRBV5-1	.	TGCGCCAGCAGCTTGGGGGCCGGTAATCAGCCCCAGCATTTT	CASSLGAGNQPQHF
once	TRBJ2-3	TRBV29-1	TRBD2	TGCAGCGTTGATGCGGGAGGAGATACGCAGTATTTT	CSVDAGGDTQYF
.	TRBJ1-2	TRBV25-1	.	TGTGCCAGCAGTGATCCCCTACACGGGAGGGTTGGCTACACCTTC	CASSDPLHGRVGYTF
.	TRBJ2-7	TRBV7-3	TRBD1	TGTGCCAGCAGCTTAGACAGGGGGAGCTCCTACGAGCAGTACTTC	CASSLDRGSSYEQYF
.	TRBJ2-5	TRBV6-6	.	TGTGCCAGCGCCCTGACTGGGGAGACCCAGTACTTC	CASALTGETQYF
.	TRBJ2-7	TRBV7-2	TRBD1	TGTGCCAGCAGCACCGACAGGGGCCCCTACGAGCAGTACTTC	CASSTDRGPYEQYF
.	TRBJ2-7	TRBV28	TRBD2	TGTGCCAGCAGTTCTCCCGAAGCGGGGTCTTCCTACGAGCAGTACTTC	CASSSPEAGSSYEQYF
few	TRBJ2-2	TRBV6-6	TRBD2	TGTGCCAGCAGCGTACTAGCGGGAGTGCCCGGGGAGCTGTTTTTT	CASSVLAGVPGELFF
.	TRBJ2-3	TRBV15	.	TGTGCCACCAGCAGAGATCCGGGGGGCAGCCGAACAGATACGCAGTATTTT	CATSRDPGGSRTDTQYF
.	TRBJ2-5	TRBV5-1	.	TGCGCCAGCAGCTTCGGCCAGGCAGGGCAAGAGACCCAGTACTTC	CASSFGQAGQETQYF
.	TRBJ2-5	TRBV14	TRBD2	TGTGCCAGCAGCCAATTCGCCGCGGGAGGAGAGACCCAGTACTTC	CASSQFAAGGETQYF
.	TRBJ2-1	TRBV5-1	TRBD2	TGCGCCAGCAGCCCACTGGGAGGGAACAATGAGCAGTTCTTC	CASSPLGGNNEQFF
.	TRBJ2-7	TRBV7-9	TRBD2	TGTGCCAGCAGCTACCGGGAGGTTAGCTCCTACGAGCAGTACTTC	CASSYREVSSYEQYF
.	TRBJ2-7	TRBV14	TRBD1	TGTGCCAGCAGCGTGGGACAGGGGGCCTACGAGCAGTACTTC	CASSVGQGAYEQYF
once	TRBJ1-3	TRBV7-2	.	TGTGCCAGCAGCCCTAGTGTGTGGCCGGGAAACACCATATATTTT	CASSPSVWPGNTIYF
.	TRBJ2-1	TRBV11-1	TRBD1	TGTGCCAGCAGCTTGGGACAGGGTGGGAATGAGCAGTTCTTC	CASSLGQGGNEQFF
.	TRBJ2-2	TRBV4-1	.	TGCGCCAGCAGCAATAACATGGCGGCGGGGCTCGACACCGGGGAGCTGTTTTTT	CASSNNMAAGLDTGELFF
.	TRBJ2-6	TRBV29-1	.	TGCAGCGTTGAAGGAGGCTCTGGGGCCAACGTCCTGACTTTC	CSVEGGSGANVLTF
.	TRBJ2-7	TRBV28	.	TGTGCCAGCAGTCTAGCTATCGGGGTCTACGAGCAGTACTTC	CASSLAIGVYEQYF
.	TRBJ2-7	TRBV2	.	TGTGCCAGCAGAACCAGGGGTAAGGTTCAATTGGGCTACGAGCAGTACTTC	CASRTRGKVQLGYEQYF
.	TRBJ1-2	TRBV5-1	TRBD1	TGCGCCAGCAGCTTGGGGGACAGGACGGGAGGCTACACCTTC	CASSLGDRTGGYTF
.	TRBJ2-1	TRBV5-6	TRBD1	TGTGCCAGCAGCTTGGGTCAGTACAGGGGTTTTGAGCAGTTCTTC	CASSLGQYRGFEQFF
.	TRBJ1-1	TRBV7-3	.	TGTGCCAGCAGCTTAGGAGGCGCAGGGGCAGCTTTCTTT	CASSLGGAGAAFF
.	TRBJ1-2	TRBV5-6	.	TGTGCCAGCAGCTTGAACAGCTATGGCTACACCTTC	CASSLNSYGYTF
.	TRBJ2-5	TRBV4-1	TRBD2	TGCGCCAGCAGCCGCGGACTAGCGGGGGGCTCGGGGGCCGAGACCCAGTACTTC	CASSRGLAGGSGAETQYF
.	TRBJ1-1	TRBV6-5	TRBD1	TGTGCCAGCAGGAACAGGGGGTCCACTGAAGCTTTCTTT	CASRNRGSTEAFF
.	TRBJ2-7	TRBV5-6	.	TGTGCCAGCAGCTTGGGCCGGACTACCGCCTACGAGCAGTACTTC	CASSLGRTTAYEQYF
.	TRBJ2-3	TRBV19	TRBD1	TGTGCCAGTATGCGAGGGGGCCGCACAGATACGCAGTATTTT	CASMRGGRTDTQYF